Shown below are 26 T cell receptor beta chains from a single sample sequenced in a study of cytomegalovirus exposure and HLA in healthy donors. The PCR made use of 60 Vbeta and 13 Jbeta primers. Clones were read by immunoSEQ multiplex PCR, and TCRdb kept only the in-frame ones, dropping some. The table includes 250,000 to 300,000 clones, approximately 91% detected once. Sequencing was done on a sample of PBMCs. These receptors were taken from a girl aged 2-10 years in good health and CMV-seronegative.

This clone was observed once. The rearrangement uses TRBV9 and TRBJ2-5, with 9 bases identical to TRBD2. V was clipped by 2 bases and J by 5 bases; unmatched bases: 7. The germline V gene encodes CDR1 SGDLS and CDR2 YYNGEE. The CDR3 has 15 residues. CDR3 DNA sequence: TGTGCCAGCAGCGTGAGCGGGGGGCTCCGCGAGACCCAGTACTTC. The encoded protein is CASSVSGGLRETQYF.

CDR3 in DNA: TGTGCCAGCATCCAGGGGGCTGCTGGAAACACCATATATTTT. Its translation is CASIQGAAGNTIYF. The chain links TRBV11-2 to TRBJ1-3; the match to TRBD1 covers 8 bases. The CDR3 is 14 amino acids. In germline, CDR1 is SGHAT, CDR2 FQNNGV. The V gene end was trimmed by 7 bases and the J gene end by 2 bases; junction bases not matched to a gene: 4.

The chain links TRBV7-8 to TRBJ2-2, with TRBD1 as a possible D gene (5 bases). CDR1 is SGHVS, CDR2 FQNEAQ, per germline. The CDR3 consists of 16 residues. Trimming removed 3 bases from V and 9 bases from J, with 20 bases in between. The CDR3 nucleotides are TGTGCCAGCAGCTTTTCAGGGTTCGGGTCAAGCCGGGAGCTGTTTTTT. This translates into CASSFSGFGSSRELFF. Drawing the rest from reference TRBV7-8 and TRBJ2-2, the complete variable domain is GAGVSQSPRYKVAKRGQDVALRCDPISGHVSLFWYQQALGQGPEFLTYFQNEAQLDKSGLPSDRFFAERPEGSVSTLKIQRTQQEDSAVYLCASSFSGFGSSRELFFGEGSRLTVL.

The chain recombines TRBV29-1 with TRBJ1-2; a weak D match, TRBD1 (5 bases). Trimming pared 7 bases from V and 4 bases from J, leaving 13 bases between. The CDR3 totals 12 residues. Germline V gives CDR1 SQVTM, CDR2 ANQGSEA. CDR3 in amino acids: CSAVGGGYGYTF. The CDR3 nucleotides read TGCAGCGCCGTGGGGGGTGGCTATGGCTACACCTTC.

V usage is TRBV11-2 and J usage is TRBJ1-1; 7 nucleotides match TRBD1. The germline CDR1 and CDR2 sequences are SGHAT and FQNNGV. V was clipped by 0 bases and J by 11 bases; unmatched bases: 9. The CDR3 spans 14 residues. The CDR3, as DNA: TGTGCCAGCAGCTTAGATGTTCGGAAGGGGGCGGCTTTCTTT. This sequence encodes CASSLDVRKGAAFF.

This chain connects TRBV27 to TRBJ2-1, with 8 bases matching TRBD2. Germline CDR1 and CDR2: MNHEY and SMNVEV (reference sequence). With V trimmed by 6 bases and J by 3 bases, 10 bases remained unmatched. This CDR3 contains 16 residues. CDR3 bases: TGTGCCAGCAGATCCGAGAGCGGGAGAAGCTACAATGAGCAGTTCTTC. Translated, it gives CASRSESGRSYNEQFF.

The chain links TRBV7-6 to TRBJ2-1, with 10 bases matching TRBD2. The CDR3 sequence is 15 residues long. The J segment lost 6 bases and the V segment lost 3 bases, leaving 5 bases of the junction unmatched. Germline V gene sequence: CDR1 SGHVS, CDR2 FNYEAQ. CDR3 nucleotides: TGTGCCAGCAGCTTGAGCGGGGGGGGCATCAATGAGCAGTTCTTC. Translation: CASSLSGGGINEQFF.

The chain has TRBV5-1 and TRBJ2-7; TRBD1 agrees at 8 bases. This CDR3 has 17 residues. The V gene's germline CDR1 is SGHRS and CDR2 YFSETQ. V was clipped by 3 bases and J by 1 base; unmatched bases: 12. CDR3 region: CASSSNNRGNSSYEQYF. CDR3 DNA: TGCGCCAGCAGCTCGAACAACAGGGGGAACAGTTCCTACGAGCAGTACTTC.

Here the CDR3 reads CASSNPTGTGNEKLFF. As DNA, the CDR3 is TGTGCCAGTAGTAATCCAACCGGGACAGGGAATGAAAAACTGTTTTTT. The chain carries TRBV19 and TRBJ1-4; 9 bases line up with TRBD1. The CDR3 has 16 amino acids. V was pared by 4 bases and J by 5 bases, with 8 bases of the junction left unmatched. The V gene's germline CDR1 is LNHDA and CDR2 SQIVND (reference sequence).

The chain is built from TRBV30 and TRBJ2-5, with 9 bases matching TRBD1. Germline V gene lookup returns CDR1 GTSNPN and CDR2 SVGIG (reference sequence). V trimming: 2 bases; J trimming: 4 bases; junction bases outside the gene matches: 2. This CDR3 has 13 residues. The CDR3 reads CAWSPTGGETQYF. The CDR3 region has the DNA TGTGCCTGGAGTCCGACAGGGGGAGAGACCCAGTACTTC.

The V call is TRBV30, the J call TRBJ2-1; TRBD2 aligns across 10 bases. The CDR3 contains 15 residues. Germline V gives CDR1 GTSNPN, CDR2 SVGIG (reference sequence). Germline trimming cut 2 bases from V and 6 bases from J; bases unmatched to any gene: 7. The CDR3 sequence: CAWSSALAGSNEQFF. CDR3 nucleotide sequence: TGTGCCTGGAGTTCTGCACTAGCGGGAAGCAATGAGCAGTTCTTC.

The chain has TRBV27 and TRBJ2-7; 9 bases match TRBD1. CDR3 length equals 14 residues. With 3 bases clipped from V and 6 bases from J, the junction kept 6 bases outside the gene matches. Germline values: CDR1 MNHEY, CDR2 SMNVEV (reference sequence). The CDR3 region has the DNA TGTGCCAGCAGTTTGGGACAGGGTTACGGCGAGCAGTACTTC. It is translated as CASSLGQGYGEQYF.

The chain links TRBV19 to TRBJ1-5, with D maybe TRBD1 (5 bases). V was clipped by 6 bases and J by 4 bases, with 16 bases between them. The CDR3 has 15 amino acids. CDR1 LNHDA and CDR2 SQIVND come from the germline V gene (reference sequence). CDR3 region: CASSAGPGGNQPQHF. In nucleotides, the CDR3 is TGTGCCAGTAGCGCCGGTCCCGGGGGGAATCAGCCCCAGCATTTT.

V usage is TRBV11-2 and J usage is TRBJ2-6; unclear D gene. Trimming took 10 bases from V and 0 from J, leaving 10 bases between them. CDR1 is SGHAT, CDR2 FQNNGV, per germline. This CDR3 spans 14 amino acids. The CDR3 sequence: CATWPFSGANVLTF. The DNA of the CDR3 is TGTGCCACCTGGCCCTTCTCTGGGGCCAACGTCCTGACTTTC.

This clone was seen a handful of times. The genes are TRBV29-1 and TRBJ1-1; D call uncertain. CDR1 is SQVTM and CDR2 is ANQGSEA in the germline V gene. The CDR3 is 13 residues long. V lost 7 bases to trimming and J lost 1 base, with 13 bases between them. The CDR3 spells CSGQKTENTEAFF. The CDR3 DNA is TGCAGCGGGCAGAAAACCGAGAACACTGAAGCTTTCTTT.

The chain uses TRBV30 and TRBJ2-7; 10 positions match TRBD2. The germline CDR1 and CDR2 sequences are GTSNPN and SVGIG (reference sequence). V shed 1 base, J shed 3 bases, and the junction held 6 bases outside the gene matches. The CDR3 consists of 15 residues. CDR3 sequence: CAWSGLAGAYYEQYF. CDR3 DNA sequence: TGTGCCTGGAGTGGACTAGCGGGCGCTTACTACGAGCAGTACTTC.

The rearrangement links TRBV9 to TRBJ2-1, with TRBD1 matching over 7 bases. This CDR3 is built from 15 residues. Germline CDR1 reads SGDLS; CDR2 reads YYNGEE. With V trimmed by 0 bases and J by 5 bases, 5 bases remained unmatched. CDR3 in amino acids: CASSVGADRHNEQFF. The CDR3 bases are TGTGCCAGCAGCGTAGGCGCGGACAGGCACAATGAGCAGTTCTTC.

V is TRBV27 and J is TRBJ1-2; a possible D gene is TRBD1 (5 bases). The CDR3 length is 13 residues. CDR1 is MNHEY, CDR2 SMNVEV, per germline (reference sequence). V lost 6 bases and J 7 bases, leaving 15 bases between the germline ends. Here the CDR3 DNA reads TGTGCCAGCAGACCCCCGGGGGTCGGTGGCTACACCTTC. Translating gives CASRPPGVGGYTF.

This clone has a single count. CDR3 coding DNA: TGTGCCAGCAGGAGGGGAGGCGCTCTTTACGAGCAGTACTTC. Translation: CASRRGGALYEQYF. The chain joins TRBV5-6 to TRBJ2-7; D may be TRBD2 (6 bases). The germline gives CDR1 SGHDT, CDR2 YYEEEE. Trimming stripped 5 bases from V and 4 bases from J, with 16 bases between. This CDR3 is built from 14 residues.

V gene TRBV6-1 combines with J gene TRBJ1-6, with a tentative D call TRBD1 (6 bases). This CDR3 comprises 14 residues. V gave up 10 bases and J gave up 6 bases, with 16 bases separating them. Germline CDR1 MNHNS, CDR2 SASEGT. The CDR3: CATRTDSINSPLHF. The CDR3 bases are TGTGCCACAAGGACAGATTCGATTAATTCACCCCTCCACTTT.

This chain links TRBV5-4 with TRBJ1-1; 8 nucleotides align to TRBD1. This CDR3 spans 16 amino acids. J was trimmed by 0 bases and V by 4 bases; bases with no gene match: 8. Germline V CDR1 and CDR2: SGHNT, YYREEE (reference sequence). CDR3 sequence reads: CASSPITGGLNTEAFF. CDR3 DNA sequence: TGTGCCAGCAGCCCGATAACAGGGGGGTTGAACACTGAAGCTTTCTTT. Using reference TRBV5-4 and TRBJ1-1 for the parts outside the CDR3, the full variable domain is ETGVTQSPTHLIKTRGQQVTLRCSSQSGHNTVSWYQQALGQGPQFIFQYYREEENGRGNFPPRFSGLQFPNYSSELNVNALELDDSALYLCASSPITGGLNTEAFFGQGTRLTVV.

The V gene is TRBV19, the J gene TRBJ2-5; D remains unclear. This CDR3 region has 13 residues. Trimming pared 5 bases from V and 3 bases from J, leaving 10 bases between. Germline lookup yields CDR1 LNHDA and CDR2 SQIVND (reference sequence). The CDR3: CASSSVSKETQYF. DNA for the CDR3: TGTGCCAGTAGTTCTGTGAGCAAAGAGACCCAGTACTTC.

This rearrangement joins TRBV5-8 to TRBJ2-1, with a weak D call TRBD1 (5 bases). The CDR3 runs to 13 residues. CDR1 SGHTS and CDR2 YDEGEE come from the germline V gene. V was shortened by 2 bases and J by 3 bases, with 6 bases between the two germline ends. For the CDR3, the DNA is TGTGCCAGCAGCTTCGACAGCTACAATGAGCAGTTCTTC. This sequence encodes CASSFDSYNEQFF. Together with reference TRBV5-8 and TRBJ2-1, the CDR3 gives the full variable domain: EAGVTQSPTHLIKTRGQQATLRCSPISGHTSVYWYQQALGLGLQFLLWYDEGEERNRGNFPPRFSGRQFPNYSSELNVNALELEDSALYLCASSFDSYNEQFFGPGTRLTVL.

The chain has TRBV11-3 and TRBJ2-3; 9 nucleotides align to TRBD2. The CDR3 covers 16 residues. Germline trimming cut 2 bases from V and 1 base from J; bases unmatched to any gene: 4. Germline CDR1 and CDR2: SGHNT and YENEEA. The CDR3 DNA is TGTGCCAGCAGCTTAAGTATAGCGGGGGGCACAGATACGCAGTATTTT. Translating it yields CASSLSIAGGTDTQYF.

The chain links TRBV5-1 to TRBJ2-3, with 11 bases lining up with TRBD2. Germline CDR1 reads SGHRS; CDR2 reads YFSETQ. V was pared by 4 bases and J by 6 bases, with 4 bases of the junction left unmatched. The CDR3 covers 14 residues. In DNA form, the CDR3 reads TGCGCCAGCAGCCCGGGACTAGCGGCGGATACGCAGTATTTT. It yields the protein CASSPGLAADTQYF.

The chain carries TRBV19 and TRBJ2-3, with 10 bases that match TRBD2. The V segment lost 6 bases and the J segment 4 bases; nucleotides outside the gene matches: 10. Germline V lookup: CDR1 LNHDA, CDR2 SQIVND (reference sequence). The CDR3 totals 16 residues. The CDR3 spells CASSTSAGGPSDTQYF. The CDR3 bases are TGTGCCAGTAGCACCTCAGCGGGGGGGCCATCAGATACGCAGTATTTT.